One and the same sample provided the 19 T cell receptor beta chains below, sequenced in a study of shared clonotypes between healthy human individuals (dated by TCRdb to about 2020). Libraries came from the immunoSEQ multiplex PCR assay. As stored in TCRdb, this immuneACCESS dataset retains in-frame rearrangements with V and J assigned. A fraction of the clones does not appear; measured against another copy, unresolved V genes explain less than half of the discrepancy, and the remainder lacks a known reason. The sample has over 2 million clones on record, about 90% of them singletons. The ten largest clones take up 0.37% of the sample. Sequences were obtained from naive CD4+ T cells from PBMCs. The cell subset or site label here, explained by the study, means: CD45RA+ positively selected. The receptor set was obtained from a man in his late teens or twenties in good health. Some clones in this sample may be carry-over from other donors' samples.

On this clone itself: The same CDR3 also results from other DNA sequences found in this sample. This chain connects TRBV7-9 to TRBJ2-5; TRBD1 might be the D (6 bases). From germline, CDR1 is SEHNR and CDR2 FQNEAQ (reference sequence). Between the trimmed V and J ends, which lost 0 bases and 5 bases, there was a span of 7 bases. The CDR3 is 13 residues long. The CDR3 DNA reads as TGTGCCAGCAGCTTAGCCCAGGGGGAGACCCAGTACTTC. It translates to CASSLAQGETQYF.

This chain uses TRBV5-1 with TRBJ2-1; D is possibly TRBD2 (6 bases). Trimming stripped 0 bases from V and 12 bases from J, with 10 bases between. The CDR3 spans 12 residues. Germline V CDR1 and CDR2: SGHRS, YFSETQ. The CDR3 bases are TGCGCCAGCAGCTTGGGCGGGGATCGGCAGTTCTTC. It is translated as CASSLGGDRQFF.

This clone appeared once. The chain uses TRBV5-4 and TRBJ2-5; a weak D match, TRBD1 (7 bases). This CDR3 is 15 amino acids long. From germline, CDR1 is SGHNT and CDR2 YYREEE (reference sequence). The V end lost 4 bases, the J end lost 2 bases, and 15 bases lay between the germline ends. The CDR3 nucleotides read TGTGCCAGCAGCGGCTTACAGGGGAGGCAAGAGACCCAGTACTTC. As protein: CASSGLQGRQETQYF.

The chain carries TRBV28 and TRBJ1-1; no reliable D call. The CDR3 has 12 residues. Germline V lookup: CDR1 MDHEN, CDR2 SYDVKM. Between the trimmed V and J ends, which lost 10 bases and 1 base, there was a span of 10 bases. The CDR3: CATSDPNTEAFF. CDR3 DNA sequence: TGTGCCACCTCAGATCCGAACACTGAAGCTTTCTTT. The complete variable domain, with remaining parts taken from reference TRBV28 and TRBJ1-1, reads DVKVTQSSRYLVKRTGEKVFLECVQDMDHENMFWYRQDPGLGLRLIYFSYDVKMKEKGDIPEGYSVSREKKERFSLILESASTNQTSMYLCATSDPNTEAFFGQGTRLTVV.

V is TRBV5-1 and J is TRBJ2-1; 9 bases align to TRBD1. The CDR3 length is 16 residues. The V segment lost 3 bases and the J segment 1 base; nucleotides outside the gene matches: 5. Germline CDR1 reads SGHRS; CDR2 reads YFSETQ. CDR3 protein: CASSSEGTGSYNEQFF. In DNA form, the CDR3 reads TGCGCCAGCAGCTCCGAAGGGACAGGGTCCTACAATGAGCAGTTCTTC.

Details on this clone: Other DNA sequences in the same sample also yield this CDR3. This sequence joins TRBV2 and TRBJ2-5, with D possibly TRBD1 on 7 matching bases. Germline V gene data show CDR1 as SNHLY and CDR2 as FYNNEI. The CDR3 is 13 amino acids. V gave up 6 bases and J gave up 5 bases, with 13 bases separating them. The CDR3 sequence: CASSRDSGETQYF. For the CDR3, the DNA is TGTGCCAGCAGCCGGGACAGCGGGGAGACCCAGTACTTC.

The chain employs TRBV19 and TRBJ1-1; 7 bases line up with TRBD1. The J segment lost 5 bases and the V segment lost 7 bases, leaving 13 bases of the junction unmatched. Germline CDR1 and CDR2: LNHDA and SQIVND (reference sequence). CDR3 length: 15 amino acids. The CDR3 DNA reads TGTGCCAGTATTAATGGGCCAGGGGGGGCTACTGAAGCTTTCTTT. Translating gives CASINGPGGATEAFF. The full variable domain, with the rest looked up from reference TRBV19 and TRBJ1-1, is DGGITQSPKYLFRKEGQNVTLSCEQNLNHDAMYWYRQDPGQGLRLIYYSQIVNDFQKGDIAEGYSVSREKKESFPLTVTSAQKNPTAFYLCASINGPGGATEAFFGQGTRLTVV.

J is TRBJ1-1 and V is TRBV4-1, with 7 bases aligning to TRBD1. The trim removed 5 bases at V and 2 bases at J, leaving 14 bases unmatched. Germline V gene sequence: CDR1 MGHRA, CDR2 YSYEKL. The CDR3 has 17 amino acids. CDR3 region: CASSSQGGMNLNTEAFF. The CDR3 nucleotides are TGCGCCAGCAGCTCGCAGGGGGGGATGAATTTAAACACTGAAGCTTTCTTT.

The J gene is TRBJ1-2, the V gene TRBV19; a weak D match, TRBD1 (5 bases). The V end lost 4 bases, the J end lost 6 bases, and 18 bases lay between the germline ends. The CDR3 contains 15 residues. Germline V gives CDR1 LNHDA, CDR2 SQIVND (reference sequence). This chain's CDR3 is CASSTWDRLANGYTF. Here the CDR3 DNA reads TGTGCCAGTAGTACGTGGGACCGACTTGCGAATGGCTACACCTTC.

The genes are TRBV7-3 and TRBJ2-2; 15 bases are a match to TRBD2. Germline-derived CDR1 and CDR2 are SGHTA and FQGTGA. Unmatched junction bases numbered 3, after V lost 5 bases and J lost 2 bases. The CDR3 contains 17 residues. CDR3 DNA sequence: TGTGCCAGCAGCGGGACTAGCGGGGGGCAAAACACCGGGGAGCTGTTTTTT. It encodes CASSGTSGGQNTGELFF. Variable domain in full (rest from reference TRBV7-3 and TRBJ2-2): GAGVSQTPSNKVTEKGKYVELRCDPISGHTALYWYRQSLGQGPEFLIYFQGTGAADDSGLPNDRFFAVRPEGSVSTLKIQRTERGDSAVYLCASSGTSGGQNTGELFFGEGSRLTVL.

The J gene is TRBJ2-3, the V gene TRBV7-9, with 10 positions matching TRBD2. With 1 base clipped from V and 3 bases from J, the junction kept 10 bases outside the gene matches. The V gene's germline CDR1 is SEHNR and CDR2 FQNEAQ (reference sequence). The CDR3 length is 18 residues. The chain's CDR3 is CASSLGTLAGVWTDTQYF. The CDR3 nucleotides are TGTGCCAGCAGCTTAGGGACCCTAGCGGGAGTTTGGACAGATACGCAGTATTTT.

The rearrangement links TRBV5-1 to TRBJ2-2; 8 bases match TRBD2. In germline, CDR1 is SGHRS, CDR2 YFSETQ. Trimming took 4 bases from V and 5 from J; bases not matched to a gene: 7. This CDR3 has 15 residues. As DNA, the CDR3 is TGCGCCAGCAGCGAACCGGGAGGGGGGACCGGGGAGCTGTTTTTT. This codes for CASSEPGGGTGELFF.

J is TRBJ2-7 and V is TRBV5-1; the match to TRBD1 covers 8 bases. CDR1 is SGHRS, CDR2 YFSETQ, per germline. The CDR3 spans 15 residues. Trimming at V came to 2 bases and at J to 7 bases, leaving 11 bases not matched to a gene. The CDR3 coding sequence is TGCGCCAGCAGCTTATCCGGGACAGGATCGTGGGAGCAGTACTTC. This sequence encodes CASSLSGTGSWEQYF.

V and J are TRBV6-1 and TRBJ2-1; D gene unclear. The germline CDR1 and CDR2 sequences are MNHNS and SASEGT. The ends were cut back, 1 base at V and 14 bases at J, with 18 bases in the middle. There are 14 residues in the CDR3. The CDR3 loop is CASSEGPPAMMEFF. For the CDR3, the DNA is TGTGCCAGCAGTGAAGGCCCACCTGCAATGATGGAGTTCTTC.

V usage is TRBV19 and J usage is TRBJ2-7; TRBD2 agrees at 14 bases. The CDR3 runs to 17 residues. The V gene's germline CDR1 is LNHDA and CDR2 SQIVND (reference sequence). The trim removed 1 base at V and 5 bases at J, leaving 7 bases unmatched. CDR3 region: CASSIGGTSGRRHEQYF. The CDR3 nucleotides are TGTGCCAGTAGTATAGGAGGGACTAGCGGGAGAAGGCACGAGCAGTACTTC.

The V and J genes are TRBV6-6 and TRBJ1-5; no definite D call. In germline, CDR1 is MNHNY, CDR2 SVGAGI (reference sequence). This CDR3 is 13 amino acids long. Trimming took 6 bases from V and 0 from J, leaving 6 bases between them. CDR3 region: CASSLDSNQPQHF. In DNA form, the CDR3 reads TGTGCCAGCAGCCTCGATAGCAATCAGCCCCAGCATTTT.

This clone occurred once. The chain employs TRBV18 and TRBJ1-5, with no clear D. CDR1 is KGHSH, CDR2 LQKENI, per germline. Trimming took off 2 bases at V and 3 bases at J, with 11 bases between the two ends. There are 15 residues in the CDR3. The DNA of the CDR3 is TGTGCCAGCTCACCAGTTTGGCGGGCCAATCAGCCCCAGCATTTT. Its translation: CASSPVWRANQPQHF.

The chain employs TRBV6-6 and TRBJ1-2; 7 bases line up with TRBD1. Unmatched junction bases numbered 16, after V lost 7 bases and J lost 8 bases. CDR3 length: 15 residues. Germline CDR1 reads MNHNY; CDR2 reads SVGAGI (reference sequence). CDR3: CASTPTPGQPQGYTF. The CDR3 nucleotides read TGTGCCAGCACCCCGACACCGGGACAGCCACAGGGCTACACCTTC.

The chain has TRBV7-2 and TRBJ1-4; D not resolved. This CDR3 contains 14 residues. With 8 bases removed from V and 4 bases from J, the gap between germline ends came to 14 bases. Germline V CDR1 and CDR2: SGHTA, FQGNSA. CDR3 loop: CASGKTSYNEKLFF. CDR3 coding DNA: TGTGCCAGCGGCAAAACAAGTTATAATGAAAAACTGTTTTTT.